This T cell receptor beta chain was documented in a study of blood T cell repertoires in COVID-19. Some clones are missing from TCRdb's copy, which holds only in-frame ones; the method was immunoSEQ multiplex PCR. The sample consists of 150,000 to 200,000 clones, 88% of them appearing once. This CDR3 is 14 amino acids long. V shed 1 base and J shed 0 bases, with 7 bases lying between them. Germline lookup yields CDR1 GTSNPN and CDR2 SVGIG (reference sequence). This clone was picked up one time. This receptor was identified in a man aged 60-69 years with acute or convalescent COVID-19. Material for sequencing was peripheral blood. The gene calls are TRBV30 and TRBJ1-3; D gene ambiguous. The CDR3 nucleotides are TGTGCCTGGAGTGATCGTTACTCTGGAAACACCATATATTTT. It translates to CAWSDRYSGNTIYF.